One and the same sample provided the 21 T cell receptor beta chains below, sequenced in a study of low-dose radiotherapy and immunotherapy resistance in tumors. Priming of first-strand cDNA relied on TRAV- and TRBV-specific primers (covering alpha and beta chains). Over 20 PCR cycles, TCRs were amplified from a constant-region primer and V-primer adapter. MiXCR, applied by TCRdb to the reads, yields one record per CDR3 protein. Of under 90,000 distinct CDR3 sequences in the sample, 31% were seen once. Time point described: before trial treatment. The sample was PBMCs, taken before treatment. These receptors all come from a female donor with ovarian cancer.

The chain couples TRBV2 to TRBJ2-1; D perhaps matches TRBD2 (5 bases). Germline V gives CDR1 SNHLY, CDR2 FYNNEI. The length of the CDR3 is 13 residues. V was clipped by 0 bases and J by 10 bases, with 10 bases between them. CDR3 in amino acids: CASSEARTGEQFF. For the CDR3, the DNA is TGTGCCAGCAGTGAAGCTCGGACGGGGGAGCAGTTCTTC.

This clonotype was counted ten times or more. The chain employs TRBV19 and TRBJ1-1; D is ambiguous. This CDR3 spans 14 amino acids. Germline V gene data show CDR1 as LNHDA and CDR2 as SQIVND (reference sequence). Trimming removed 3 bases at V and 0 bases at J, with 8 bases between. The CDR3 DNA is TGTGCCAGTAGTATCCTGCGGTTGAACACTGAAGCTTTCTTT. Amino acids: CASSILRLNTEAFF.

This clonotype came up many times. The rearrangement uses TRBV2 and TRBJ2-7; the D is unclear. This CDR3 is built from 13 residues. Per germline, CDR1 SNHLY and CDR2 FYNNEI. Trimming cost V 3 bases and J 6 bases, with 12 bases left between them. The CDR3 region is CASSDNPPAEQYF. DNA for the CDR3: TGTGCCAGCAGTGATAACCCGCCCGCCGAGCAGTACTTC.

The chain uses TRBV7-9 and TRBJ2-1; D might be TRBD1 or TRBD2, each matching 5 bases. The CDR3 runs 13 residues. Per germline, CDR1 SEHNR and CDR2 FQNEAQ (reference sequence). Trimming stripped 1 base from V and 15 bases from J, with 16 bases between. CDR3 region: CASSLGVQGEWFF. The CDR3 region has the DNA TGTGCCAGCAGCTTAGGGGTTCAGGGAGAGTGGTTCTTC.

This clonotype was counted ten times or more. The V gene is TRBV3-1, the J gene TRBJ1-1, with TRBD1 matching 11 bases. This CDR3 spans 17 amino acids. Germline lookup yields CDR1 LGHDT and CDR2 YNNKEL (reference sequence). V was clipped by 1 base and J by 0 bases; unmatched bases: 4. The CDR3 protein is CASSQAGQGVMNTEAFF. The DNA for the CDR3 is TGTGCCAGCAGCCAAGCGGGACAGGGGGTCATGAACACTGAAGCTTTCTTT.

Only one count was recorded for this clonotype. A far larger clone differs by one base, so this is likely a read error. This chain links TRBV28 with TRBJ1-5, with D perhaps matching TRBD2 (5 bases). Matching the DNA end better, TRBJ2-3 makes the J call doubtful. CDR1 is MDHEN and CDR2 is SYDVKM in the germline V gene. CDR3 length: 14 residues. The CDR3 here is CASSEGSGNQPQYF. The CDR3 region has the DNA TGTGCCAGCAGTGAGGGTTCGGGCAATCAGCCCCAGTATTTT.

The chain has TRBV28 and TRBJ2-7; D uncertain. The CDR3 contains 15 residues. Germline V CDR1 and CDR2: MDHEN, SYDVKM. The V end lost 3 bases, the J end lost 0 bases, and 12 bases lay between the germline ends. CDR3 DNA sequence: TGTGCCAGCAGTTTTCAACAAGTTAGCTCCTACGAGCAGTACTTC. It codes for CASSFQQVSSYEQYF.

This clonotype has only a few counts. The rearrangement uses TRBV5-1 and TRBJ2-3; 14 bases align to TRBD2. Germline assignment: CDR1 SGHRS and CDR2 YFSETQ. V shed 4 bases and J 10 bases; nucleotides not matched to a gene: 5. The length of the CDR3 is 14 residues. CDR3 sequence reads: CASSPGTSGGPQYF. CDR3 nucleotides: TGCGCCAGCAGCCCTGGGACTAGCGGGGGCCCGCAGTATTTT.

This clonotype was observed a handful of times. V is TRBV18 and J is TRBJ2-7; TRBD1 matches at 9 bases. V dropped 3 bases and J dropped 6; count of bases not matched to a gene: 12. The CDR3 length is 16 residues. CDR1 and CDR2 from the germline V gene are KGHSH and LQKENI. The CDR3 DNA is TGTGCCAGCTCACCGACCGGGACAGGGAGGCATGCCGAGCAGTACTTC. Translation gives CASSPTGTGRHAEQYF.

This clonotype occurred many times. The V and J genes are TRBV6-5 and TRBJ2-3; 7 bases are shared with TRBD2. V trimming: 2 bases; J trimming: 5 bases; junction bases outside the gene matches: 4. CDR3 size: 14 residues. The germline gives CDR1 MNHEY, CDR2 SVGAGI. In DNA form, the CDR3 reads TGTGCCAGCAGTTACGGGGGGGTGGAAGATACGCAGTATTTT. It specifies CASSYGGVEDTQYF.

The rearrangement joins TRBV5-1 to TRBJ2-1, with TRBD2 as a possible D gene (5 bases). Germline CDR1 reads SGHRS; CDR2 reads YFSETQ. The CDR3 covers 13 residues. V lost 7 bases, J lost 5 bases, and 13 bases lay in between. The CDR3 region has the DNA TGCGCCAGCGCGGGCCGGTCCAACAATGAGCAGTTCTTC. It specifies CASAGRSNNEQFF.

In its sample, this clonotype was seen many times. The chain joins TRBV19 to TRBJ2-4; no clear D. The CDR3 is 15 amino acids. Trimming removed 2 bases at V and 1 base at J, with 9 bases between. Germline V gene data show CDR1 as LNHDA and CDR2 as SQIVND (reference sequence). The DNA for the CDR3 is TGTGCCAGTAGTATAACCGGCATGGCCAAAAACATTCAGTACTTC. Translation: CASSITGMAKNIQYF.

At least ten counts were recorded for this clonotype. The J gene is TRBJ2-4, the V gene TRBV3-1; 7 nucleotides line up with TRBD2. Germline lookup yields CDR1 LGHDT and CDR2 YNNKEL (reference sequence). This CDR3 comprises 15 residues. The V and J ends lost 0 bases and 5 bases, in that order; junction bases with no gene match: 4. CDR3 bases: TGTGCCAGCAGCCAAGAGGCGACTAGCCAAAACATTCAGTACTTC. It specifies CASSQEATSQNIQYF.

This clonotype was detected ten times or more. The chain joins TRBV19 to TRBJ2-3; 11 bases align to TRBD2. Per the germline V gene, CDR1 is LNHDA and CDR2 is SQIVND (reference sequence). This CDR3 spans 16 amino acids. Losses at the gene ends were 6 bases for V and 0 bases for J; bases not matched to a gene: 5. In DNA form, the CDR3 reads TGTGCCAGTAGGGGGACTAGCGGAATCAGCACAGATACGCAGTATTTT. It is translated as CASRGTSGISTDTQYF.

This clonotype was detected ten times or more. The genes are TRBV7-6 and TRBJ2-3; D perhaps matches TRBD1 (5 bases). This CDR3 is 13 amino acids long. Looked up from germline, CDR1 is SGHVS and CDR2 is FNYEAQ. V was pared by 5 bases and J by 3 bases, with 9 bases between. CDR3 bases: TGTGCCAGCAGCCAGGGTGGAACAGATACGCAGTATTTT. Its protein is CASSQGGTDTQYF.

This clonotype has ten or more counts. V usage is TRBV19 and J usage is TRBJ2-2, with a tentative D call TRBD1 (6 bases). The V and J ends lost 3 bases and 0 bases respectively, with 11 bases between them. This CDR3 contains 16 residues. In germline, CDR1 is LNHDA, CDR2 SQIVND (reference sequence). The CDR3 loop reads CASSMSQGTNTGELFF. CDR3 sequence (DNA): TGTGCCAGTAGTATGAGTCAGGGGACGAACACCGGGGAGCTGTTTTTT.

This clonotype was picked up many times. J is TRBJ2-6 and V is TRBV4-1; D perhaps matches TRBD2 (6 bases). V was clipped by 0 bases and J by 0 bases, with 18 bases between them. CDR3 length: 20 residues. In germline, CDR1 is MGHRA, CDR2 YSYEKL. The CDR3 coding sequence is TGCGCCAGCAGCCAAGATCCCCCCCGGGGGAGCTACTCTGGGGCCAACGTCCTGACTTTC. Its translation is CASSQDPPRGSYSGANVLTF.

This clonotype was seen many times. This chain links TRBV7-2 with TRBJ2-5; D unresolved. The CDR3 is made up of 14 amino acids. Germline CDR1 reads SGHTA; CDR2 reads FQGNSA. V dropped 1 base and J dropped 2 bases, with 8 bases sitting between them. The CDR3 here is CASSLEQIQETQYF. The CDR3 DNA is TGTGCCAGCAGCTTAGAACAGATTCAAGAGACCCAGTACTTC.

The table lists this clonotype with many counts. The chain links TRBV10-3 to TRBJ2-3, with 8 positions matching TRBD2. This CDR3 region has 15 residues. V shed 4 bases, J shed 7 bases, and the junction held 10 bases outside the gene matches. Germline assignment: CDR1 ENHRY and CDR2 SYGVKD. CDR3 nucleotides: TGTGCCATCAGTGCTCCTACCGGGGGGGCAAATACGCAGTATTTT. It translates to CAISAPTGGANTQYF.

This clonotype was counted only a few times. The chain recombines TRBV15 with TRBJ2-5; 9 bases are shared with TRBD2. CDR1 LNHNV and CDR2 YYDKDF come from the germline V gene (reference sequence). V lost 1 base and J lost 4; bases outside the gene matches: 7. The CDR3 contains 16 residues. The CDR3 here is CATSRGAGGLRETQYF. The CDR3 DNA sequence: TGTGCCACCAGCAGAGGCGCGGGAGGGCTCCGAGAGACCCAGTACTTC.

This clonotype was observed many times. This chain joins TRBV27 and TRBJ1-1; 7 nucleotides line up with TRBD1. V lost 6 bases to trimming and J lost 7 bases; unmatched junction nucleotides: 2. Germline CDR1 reads MNHEY; CDR2 reads SMNVEV (reference sequence). The CDR3 contains 11 residues. CDR3 loop: CASRYRGEAFF. The CDR3 DNA reads as TGTGCCAGCAGGTACAGGGGTGAAGCTTTCTTT.